Below are 5 T cell receptor beta chains sequenced from a single sample in a study of CD8 T cells in Susac syndrome. Random hexamers served to reverse transcribe roughly 0.5 to 1 ug RNA. MiXCR, run by TCRdb on the immunoSEQ multiplex PCR reads, gives a single entry per CDR3 protein. The repertoire holds approximately 120,000 distinct CDR3 sequences, with roughly 97% as singletons. Sequenced: CD4+ T cells from PBMCs. These receptors were obtained from a human donor in good health.

The chain uses TRBV7-9 and TRBJ2-6, with 8 bases identical to TRBD1. The CDR3 loop spans 18 amino acids. The germline CDR1 and CDR2 sequences are SEHNR and FQNEAQ (reference sequence). V dropped 5 bases and J dropped 0; count of bases not matched to a gene: 9. The CDR3 nucleotides are TGTGCCAGCAGCAGACAACAGGGGGTGCTCTCTGGGGCCAACGTCCTGACTTTC. It translates to CASSRQQGVLSGANVLTF.

The chain couples TRBV6-5 to TRBJ2-2, with D perhaps matching TRBD1 or TRBD2 (6 bases each). Germline CDR1 MNHEY, CDR2 SVGAGI. Trimming pared 2 bases from V and 4 bases from J, leaving 8 bases between. This CDR3 spans 14 amino acids. The chain's CDR3 is CASSYEGGTGELFF. The CDR3 DNA follows: TGTGCCAGCAGTTACGAGGGGGGCACCGGGGAGCTGTTTTTT.

The chain carries TRBV5-6 and TRBJ2-7; 13 nucleotides align to TRBD2. The CDR3 is 17 amino acids. The germline CDR1 and CDR2 sequences are SGHDT and YYEEEE. V shed 3 bases, J shed 2 bases, and the junction held 8 bases outside the gene matches. The CDR3 DNA reads as TGTGCCAGCAGCTCTGGACCTGGGACTAGCGGGGCCTACGAGCAGTACTTC. Residues: CASSSGPGTSGAYEQYF.

This clonotype appeared once. The rearrangement uses TRBV25-1 and TRBJ1-6; D is ambiguous. The CDR3 spans 14 residues. V was trimmed by 3 bases and J by 6 bases, leaving 9 bases between them. Looked up from germline, CDR1 is MGHDK and CDR2 is SYGVNS. CDR3 nucleotides: TGTGCCAGCAGTGAGCGGCGGTTTAATTCACCCCTCCACTTT. Translated, it gives CASSERRFNSPLHF.

The V call is TRBV28, the J call TRBJ2-7, with 13 bases fitting TRBD2. The CDR3 length is 18 residues. Germline CDR1 reads MDHEN; CDR2 reads SYDVKM. The V segment lost 5 bases and the J segment 4 bases; nucleotides outside the gene matches: 14. The CDR3 DNA reads TGTGCCAGCAGTCCCCGATACCTTACTAGCGGGGGGGCTTACGAGCAGTACTTC. Its translation is CASSPRYLTSGGAYEQYF.